The T cell receptor beta chain described here comes from a study of blood T cell repertoires in COVID-19. Clones were read by immunoSEQ multiplex PCR, and TCRdb kept only the in-frame ones, dropping some. The repertoire holds 150,000 to 200,000 clones, with roughly 79% as singletons. The CDR3 consists of 16 residues. Germline lookup yields CDR1 MNHEY and CDR2 SVGEGT. V lost 6 bases, J lost 9 bases, and 13 bases stayed unmatched. V is TRBV6-2 or TRBV6-3 and J is TRBJ2-1; TRBD2 matches at 11 bases. The receptor was derived from a woman of 80 years or more with COVID-19, enrolled during active disease. Sequenced sample: peripheral blood. CDR3 sequence: CASSPRGSGGAPEQFF. As DNA, the CDR3 is TGTGCCAGCAGCCCTCGAGGTAGCGGGGGGGCCCCTGAGCAGTTCTTC.